Listed below are T cell receptor beta chains from one sample, sequenced in a study of blood T cell repertoires in COVID-19. Some clones are missing from TCRdb's copy, which holds only in-frame ones; the method was immunoSEQ multiplex PCR. The sample has under 250,000 clones, around nine tenths seen once. Material: peripheral blood. All receptors come from a woman aged 55-75 years with acute or convalescent COVID-19. The CDR3 runs from the conserved cysteine through the conserved F or W. The D gene is left open where the match is weak. Part of the rows lack a size; the others show once, few, many or a class for expanded clones.

TRBV28,TRBD2,.,TRBJ2-2,TGTGCCAGCATCCGAGCGGGAGGGCCCGTCACCGGGGAGCTGTTTTTT,CASIRAGGPVTGELFF
TRBV11-3,.,.,TRBJ2-2,TGTGCCAGCAGCTTAGGGAGGGTGGCCGGGGAGCTGTTTTTT,CASSLGRVAGELFF
TRBV30,TRBD1,.,TRBJ1-2,TGTGCCTGGAGTGTTGGGACAGGGGGCTCTAATGGCTACACCTTC,CAWSVGTGGSNGYTF
TRBV7-2,TRBD1,.,TRBJ1-2,TGTGCCAGCAGCTTAGGGATTTTGACAGGGAGGAATGGCTACACCTTC,CASSLGILTGRNGYTF
TRBV28,.,.,TRBJ2-7,TGTGCCAGCAGTTTAGGCCAGGGGATGCAGTACTTC,CASSLGQGMQYF
TRBV7-2,TRBD2,.,TRBJ2-2,TGTGCCAGCAGCTTTAGCGGGAGGCTCACCGGGGAGCTGTTTTTT,CASSFSGRLTGELFF
TRBV7-9,TRBD1,.,TRBJ1-2,TGTGCCAGCAGCACGGGACAGGGTAACTATGGCTACACCTTC,CASSTGQGNYGYTF
TRBV6-1,.,.,TRBJ2-3,TGTGCCAGCAGTGACCTTGGACGGCGGGCTGTCACAGATACGCAGTATTTT,CASSDLGRRAVTDTQYF
TRBV18,TRBD1,few,TRBJ1-5,TGTGCCAGCTCACCACTCGGGACAGGGGTTCAGCCCCAGCATTTT,CASSPLGTGVQPQHF
TRBV20-1,.,once,TRBJ2-5,TGCAGTGGAGGCCTAGAGACCCAGTACTTC,CSGGLETQYF
TRBV28,TRBD1,few,TRBJ1-5,TGTGCCAGCAGTTTCCGACAGGGTGTTAGCAATCAGCCCCAGCATTTT,CASSFRQGVSNQPQHF
TRBV28,.,.,TRBJ1-2,TGTGCCAGCAACCCCGGGGGGGAGGTACGCGGCTACACCTTC,CASNPGGEVRGYTF
TRBV4-3,.,.,TRBJ1-5,TGCGCCAGCAGCCAAGATCTTGGGGCCGGCAATCAGCCCCAGCATTTT,CASSQDLGAGNQPQHF
TRBV19,.,.,TRBJ2-3,TGTGCCAGTAGTCCGCGGAAGGGGACAGATACGCAGTATTTT,CASSPRKGTDTQYF
TRBV6-2/TRBV6-3,.,.,TRBJ2-2,TGTGCCAGCAGTTACTGGGCTAGACCTCAGACTATCGGGGAGCTGTTTTTT,CASSYWARPQTIGELFF
TRBV11-3,TRBD1,.,TRBJ1-2,TGTGCCAGCAGCTTCGAAGACAGGGCTCGGGGCTACACCTTC,CASSFEDRARGYTF
TRBV5-1,TRBD1,.,TRBJ1-3,TGCGCCAGCAGCAGGGGACAGGGGGAGGACACCATATATTTT,CASSRGQGEDTIYF
TRBV5-1,.,.,TRBJ1-4,TGCGCCAGCAGCTTGGCCGGCCAGAGGAATAATGAAAAACTGTTTTTT,CASSLAGQRNNEKLFF
TRBV28,.,.,TRBJ2-4,TGTGCCAGCAGTTACGACAAAAAAAACATTCAGTACTTC,CASSYDKKNIQYF
TRBV11-2,.,.,TRBJ1-2,TGTGCCAGCAGCTTAGGAGGCGTCTATGGCTACACCTTC,CASSLGGVYGYTF
TRBV29-1,.,.,TRBJ1-1,TGCAGCGTTGAAAGTTCCCGGTCGAACACTGAAGCTTTCTTT,CSVESSRSNTEAFF
TRBV19,.,.,TRBJ1-6,TGTGCCAGTAGCGACATTAACAATTCACCCCTCCACTTT,CASSDINNSPLHF
TRBV19,TRBD1,.,TRBJ2-2,TGTGCCAGTAGTACCCCCCTCCCGGGACAGGGGACCGGGGAGCTGTTTTTT,CASSTPLPGQGTGELFF
TRBV3-1/TRBV3-2,TRBD1,.,TRBJ2-7,TGTGCCAGCAGCCTGGGACAGGGGAATCGCGAGCAGTACTTC,CASSLGQGNREQYF
TRBV7-6,TRBD1,.,TRBJ2-2,TGTGCCAGCAGCTTAGCAGGGGGCGGCACCGGGGAGCTGTTTTTT,CASSLAGGGTGELFF
TRBV6-4,TRBD1,.,TRBJ2-1,TGTGCCAGCAAACGGGACAGCTCCTACAATGAGCAGTTCTTC,CASKRDSSYNEQFF